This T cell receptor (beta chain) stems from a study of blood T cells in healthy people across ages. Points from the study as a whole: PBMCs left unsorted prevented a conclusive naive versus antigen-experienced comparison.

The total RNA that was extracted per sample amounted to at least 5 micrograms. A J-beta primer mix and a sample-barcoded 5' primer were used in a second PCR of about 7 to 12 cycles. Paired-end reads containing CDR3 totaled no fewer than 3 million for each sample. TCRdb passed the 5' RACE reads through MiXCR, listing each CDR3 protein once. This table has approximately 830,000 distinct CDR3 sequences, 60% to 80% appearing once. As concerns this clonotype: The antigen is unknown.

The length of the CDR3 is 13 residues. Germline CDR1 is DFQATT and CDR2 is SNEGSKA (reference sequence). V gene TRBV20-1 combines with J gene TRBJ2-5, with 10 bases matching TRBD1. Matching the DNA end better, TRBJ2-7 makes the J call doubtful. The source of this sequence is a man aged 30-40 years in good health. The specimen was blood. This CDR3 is CSALDRGAYEQYF. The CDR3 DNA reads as TGCAGTGCCCTGGACAGGGGGGCCTACGAGCAGTACTTC.